This T cell receptor beta chain is from a study of PD-1 blockade in classical Hodgkin lymphoma. Clones were read by immunoSEQ multiplex PCR, and TCRdb kept only the in-frame ones, dropping some. This table has approximately 9,000 clones, around 84% appearing once. Findings of the study overall: Factors driving the repertoire differences, possibly disease activity or prior therapy, remain undefined.

CDR1 SGDLS and CDR2 YYNGEE come from the germline V gene. V was cut by 0 bases and J by 1 base, with 4 bases left in between. The CDR3 sequence is 14 residues long. In this sample, this clone turned up once. Its antigen is still unknown. Time point described: newly diagnosed, previously untreated cHL patient sample. Investigators obtained CD8+ T cells from thawed PBMCs by magnetic negative selection. The chain has TRBV9 and TRBJ2-2; D remains unclear. Specimen: CD8+ T cells from blood. This receptor was obtained from a human donor with classical Hodgkin lymphoma. DNA of the CDR3: TGTGCCAGCAGCGTAGGGCAGAACACCGGGGAGCTGTTTTTT. It is translated as CASSVGQNTGELFF.